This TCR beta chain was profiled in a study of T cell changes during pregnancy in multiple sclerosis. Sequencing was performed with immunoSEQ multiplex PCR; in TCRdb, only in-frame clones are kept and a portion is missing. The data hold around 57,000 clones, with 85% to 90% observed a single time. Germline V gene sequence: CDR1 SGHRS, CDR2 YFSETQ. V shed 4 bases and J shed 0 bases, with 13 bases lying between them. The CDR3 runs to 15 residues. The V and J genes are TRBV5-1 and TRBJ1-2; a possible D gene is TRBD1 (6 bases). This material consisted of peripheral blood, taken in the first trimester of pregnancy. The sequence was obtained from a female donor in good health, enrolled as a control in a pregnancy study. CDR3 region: CASSTGQATNYGYTF. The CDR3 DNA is TGCGCCAGCAGCACGGGACAAGCTACTAACTATGGCTACACCTTC.